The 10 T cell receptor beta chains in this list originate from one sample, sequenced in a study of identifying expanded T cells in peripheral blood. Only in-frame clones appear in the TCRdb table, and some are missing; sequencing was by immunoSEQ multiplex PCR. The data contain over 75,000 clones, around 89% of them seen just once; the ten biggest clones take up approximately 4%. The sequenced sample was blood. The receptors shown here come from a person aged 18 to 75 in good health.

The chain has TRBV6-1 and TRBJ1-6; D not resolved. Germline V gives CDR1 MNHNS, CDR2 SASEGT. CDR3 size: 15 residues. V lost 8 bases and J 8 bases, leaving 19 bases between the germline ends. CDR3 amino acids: CASCPDRLSYSPLHF. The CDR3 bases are TGTGCCAGCTGTCCCGACCGTCTTTCCTATTCACCCCTCCACTTT.

This CDR3 is CASSPLGLAQETQYF. CDR3 in DNA: TGTGCCAGCAGCCCCCTCGGACTAGCGCAAGAGACCCAGTACTTC. The rearrangement joins TRBV7-2 to TRBJ2-5, with 9 bases aligning to TRBD2. Germline V gene data show CDR1 as SGHTA and CDR2 as FQGNSA. The CDR3 runs to 15 residues. With 5 bases clipped from V and 2 bases from J, the junction kept 6 bases outside the gene matches. The complete variable domain, with remaining parts taken from reference TRBV7-2 and TRBJ2-5, reads GAGVSQSPSNKVTEKGKDVELRCDPISGHTALYWYRQSLGQGLEFLIYFQGNSAPDKSGLPSDRFSAERTGGSVSTLTIQRTQQEDSAVYLCASSPLGLAQETQYFGPGTRLLVL.

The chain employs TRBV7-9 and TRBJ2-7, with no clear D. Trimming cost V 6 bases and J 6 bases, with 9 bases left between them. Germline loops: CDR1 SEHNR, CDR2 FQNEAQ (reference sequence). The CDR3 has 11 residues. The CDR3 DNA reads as TGTGCCAGCAGTTCCTCAGGCGAGCAGTACTTC. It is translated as CASSSSGEQYF.

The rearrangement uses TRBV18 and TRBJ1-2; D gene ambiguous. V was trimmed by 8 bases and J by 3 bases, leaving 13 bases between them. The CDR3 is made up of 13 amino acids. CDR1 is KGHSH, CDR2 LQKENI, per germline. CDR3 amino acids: CASAPERDYGYTF. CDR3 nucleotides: TGTGCCAGCGCCCCGGAGAGAGACTATGGCTACACCTTC.

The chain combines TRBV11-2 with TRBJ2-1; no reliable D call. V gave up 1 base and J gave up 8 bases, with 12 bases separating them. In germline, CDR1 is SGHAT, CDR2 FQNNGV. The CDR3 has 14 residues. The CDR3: CASSLGPYSDEQFF. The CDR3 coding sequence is TGTGCCAGCAGCTTAGGTCCATACTCGGATGAGCAGTTCTTC.

The CDR3, as DNA: TGTGCCAGCAGCTTGGGGACAGGGGTCTATGGCTACACCTTC. It encodes CASSLGTGVYGYTF. The chain uses TRBV5-6 and TRBJ1-2, with TRBD1 matching over 9 bases. Germline CDR1 and CDR2: SGHDT and YYEEEE. The ends lost 0 bases at V and 4 bases at J; junction bases unmatched: 1. The CDR3 consists of 14 residues.

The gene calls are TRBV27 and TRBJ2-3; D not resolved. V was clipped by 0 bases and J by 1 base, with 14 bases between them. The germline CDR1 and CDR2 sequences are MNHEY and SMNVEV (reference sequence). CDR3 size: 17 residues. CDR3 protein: CASSLSMLDPRTDTQYF. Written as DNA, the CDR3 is TGTGCCAGCAGTTTATCGATGTTGGACCCTCGCACAGATACGCAGTATTTT.

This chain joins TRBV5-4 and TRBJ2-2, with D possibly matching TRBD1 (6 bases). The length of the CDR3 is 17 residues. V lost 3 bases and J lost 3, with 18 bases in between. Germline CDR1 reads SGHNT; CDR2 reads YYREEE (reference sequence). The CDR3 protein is CASSSAIGQTYTGELFF. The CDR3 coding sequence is TGTGCCAGCAGCTCCGCTATTGGACAGACCTACACCGGGGAGCTGTTTTTT.

CDR3 sequence (DNA): TGCGCCAGCAGCCCGGGGACTAGCGAAACTTGGAGAAACATTCAGTACTTC. Its protein product is CASSPGTSETWRNIQYF. The gene calls are TRBV5-1 and TRBJ2-4, with 10 bases identical to TRBD2. The CDR3 runs to 17 residues. V shed 4 bases, J shed 6 bases, and the junction held 13 bases outside the gene matches. The V gene's germline CDR1 is SGHRS and CDR2 YFSETQ.

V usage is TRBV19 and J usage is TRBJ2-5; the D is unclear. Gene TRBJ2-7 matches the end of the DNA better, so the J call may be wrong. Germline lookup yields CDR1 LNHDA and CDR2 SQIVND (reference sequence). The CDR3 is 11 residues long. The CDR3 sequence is CANGLRYEQYF. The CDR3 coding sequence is TGTGCTAATGGCCTCCGCTACGAGCAGTACTTC.